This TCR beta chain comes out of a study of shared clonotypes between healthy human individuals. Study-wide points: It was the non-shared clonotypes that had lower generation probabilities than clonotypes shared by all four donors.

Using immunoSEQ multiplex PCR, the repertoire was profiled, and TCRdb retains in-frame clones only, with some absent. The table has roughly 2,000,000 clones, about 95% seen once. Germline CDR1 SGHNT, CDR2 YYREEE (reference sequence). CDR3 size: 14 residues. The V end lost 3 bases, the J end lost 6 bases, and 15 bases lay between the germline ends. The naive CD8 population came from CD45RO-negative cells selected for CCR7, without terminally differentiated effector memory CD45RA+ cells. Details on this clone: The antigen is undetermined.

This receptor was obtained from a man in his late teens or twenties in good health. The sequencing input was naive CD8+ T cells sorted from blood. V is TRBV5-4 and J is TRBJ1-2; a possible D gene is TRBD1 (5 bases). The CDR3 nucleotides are TGTGCCAGCAGCTCTGGAGGGGCGGGAAATGGCTACACCTTC. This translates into CASSSGGAGNGYTF.